Each of the 14 T cell receptor beta chains below was sequenced from the same sample in a study of T cells in Graves' hyperthyroidism and ophthalmopathy. RNA transcripts gave rise to amplified TCR beta CDR3 regions. Using the HTBI primer set, a first-round RT-PCR was run on the TCR CDR3. Each CDR3 protein gets one entry after TCRdb re-called the multiplex PCR reads with MiXCR. The profile covers roughly 500,000 distinct CDR3 sequences, with around 45% appearing a single time and 15% to 20% taken by the ten largest. Sequencing was performed on peripheral blood or thyroid tissue (not recorded which). All receptors come from an adult woman with Graves' disease, either hyperthyroidism or ophthalmopathy (not recorded which).

This clonotype showed up many times. This rearrangement joins TRBV20-1 to TRBJ1-2; 9 nucleotides align to TRBD1. Trimming took 3 bases from V and 4 from J; bases not matched to a gene: 6. Germline CDR1 DFQATT, CDR2 SNEGSKA (reference sequence). This CDR3 has 14 residues. CDR3 residues: CSASLQGAGYGYTF. CDR3 bases: TGCAGTGCTAGTCTACAGGGGGCTGGCTATGGCTACACCTTC.

Regarding this clonotype: One end of the junction varies from germline; a read error may be responsible. The chain recombines TRBV20-1 with TRBJ1-4; a weak D match, TRBD1 (6 bases). The CDR3 contains 11 residues. Per germline, CDR1 DFQATT and CDR2 SNEGSKA (reference sequence). In DNA, the CDR3 is TGCAGTGCCCGAAAGGCAGGGGTCTACCTTTTT. This sequence encodes CSARKAGVYLF.

This clonotype appeared many times. The CDR3: CASSLGWTNEKLFF. The CDR3 DNA reads TGTGCCAGCAGCTTAGGTTGGACTAATGAAAAACTGTTTTTT. The V gene is TRBV11-2, the J gene TRBJ1-4; D not certain. CDR1 is SGHAT, CDR2 FQNNGV, per germline. Trimming left V 1 base short and J 2 bases short, with 5 bases between. The CDR3 sequence is 14 residues long.

This clonotype was counted once. The chain recombines TRBV20-1 with TRBJ1-1, with D possibly matching TRBD1 (6 bases). Trimming took off 0 bases at V and 13 bases at J, with 15 bases between the two ends. This CDR3 contains 12 residues. CDR1 is DFQATT, CDR2 SNEGSKA, per germline (reference sequence). The CDR3 loop reads CSAREDSGGGFF. CDR3 in DNA: TGCAGTGCTAGAGAGGACAGCGGCGGGGGTTTCTTT.

This clonotype was detected once. A much larger clone lies one base from this, so it may be a read error. The V call is TRBV7-9, the J call TRBJ1-2; D call uncertain. Per germline, CDR1 SEHNR and CDR2 FQNEAQ (reference sequence). CDR3 length equals 13 residues. The CDR3 region is CTSSYRPVYGYTF. The CDR3 DNA is TGTACCAGCAGCTACAGACCCGTCTATGGCTACACCTTC.

The V call is TRBV20-1, the J call TRBJ2-7; D is uncertain. Germline V gives CDR1 DFQATT, CDR2 SNEGSKA (reference sequence). The CDR3 sequence is 9 residues long. The ends were cut back, 2 bases at V and 9 bases at J, with 5 bases in the middle. The CDR3 DNA reads as TGCAGTGCTAGACAGCTGCAGTACTTC. The encoded protein is CSARQLQYF.

A single count supports this clonotype. The gene calls are TRBV6-5 and TRBJ1-6, with 8 bases fitting TRBD1. This CDR3 has 18 amino acids. Losses at the gene ends were 0 bases for V and 10 bases for J; bases not matched to a gene: 14. Germline CDR1 is MNHEY and CDR2 is SVGAGI. The CDR3 here is CASSYSTLTGQGRSPLHF. CDR3 coding DNA: TGTGCCAGCAGTTACTCAACACTCACTGGACAGGGACGGTCACCCCTCCACTTT.

J is TRBJ1-1 and V is TRBV10-3, with 7 bases lining up with TRBD1. CDR1 and CDR2 from the germline V gene are ENHRY and SYGVKD. There are 13 residues in the CDR3. The CDR3 is CAIRRDSNTEAFF. The CDR3, as DNA: TGTGCGATACGCCGGGACAGCAACACTGAAGCTTTCTTT.

Many counts were recorded for this clonotype. The rearrangement links TRBV11-2 to TRBJ2-5; no definite D call. V shed 5 bases and J shed 0 bases, with 13 bases lying between them. This CDR3 region has 15 residues. Germline CDR1 is SGHAT and CDR2 is FQNNGV. Here the CDR3 reads CASSPQDPYQETQYF. As DNA, the CDR3 is TGTGCCAGCAGCCCTCAAGACCCGTACCAAGAGACCCAGTACTTC.

In its sample, this clonotype was seen many times. This sequence joins TRBV7-2 and TRBJ1-1; no reliable D call. V lost 6 bases and J 0 bases, leaving 8 bases between the germline ends. The V gene's germline CDR1 is SGHTA and CDR2 FQGNSA. The CDR3 is 13 amino acids. The CDR3 reads CASSQRMNTEAFF. CDR3 DNA sequence: TGTGCCAGCAGTCAGAGGATGAACACTGAAGCTTTCTTT. The whole variable domain, remainder taken from reference TRBV7-2 and TRBJ1-1, is GAGVSQSPSNKVTEKGKDVELRCDPISGHTALYWYRQSLGQGLEFLIYFQGNSAPDKSGLPSDRFSAERTGGSVSTLTIQRTQQEDSAVYLCASSQRMNTEAFFGQGTRLTVV.

The count of this clonotype is one. The chain employs TRBV12-3 or TRBV12-4 and TRBJ2-2, with D unclear. The CDR3 covers 15 residues. V gave up 7 bases and J gave up 1 base, with 13 bases separating them. The CDR3 nucleotides are TGTGCCAGCACCCCAGAGGACCTGAACACCGGGGAGCTGTTTTTT. It is translated as CASTPEDLNTGELFF.

The gene calls are TRBV7-9 and TRBJ1-6, with D unresolved. V was shortened by 4 bases and J by 9 bases, with 13 bases between the two germline ends. This CDR3 region has 14 residues. Germline V lookup: CDR1 SEHNR, CDR2 FQNEAQ (reference sequence). The CDR3 spells CASSWTSGSSPLHF. The CDR3 nucleotides are TGTGCCAGCAGCTGGACTAGCGGGAGTTCACCCCTCCACTTT.

The V and J genes are TRBV15 and TRBJ2-1, with 10 bases aligning to TRBD2. CDR1 and CDR2 (germline): LNHNV, YYDKDF (reference sequence). V lost 2 bases, J lost 9 bases, and 10 bases stayed unmatched. This CDR3 has 16 amino acids. CDR3 coding DNA: TGTGCCACCAGCAGACCAGTAGCGGGAGGAATTGGTGAGCAGTTCTTC. Amino acid sequence: CATSRPVAGGIGEQFF.

This clonotype was recorded many times. The CDR3, as DNA: TGCGCCAGCAGCCAAGTTCAACAGGGCCACGAGCAGTACTTC. This gives the protein CASSQVQQGHEQYF. The V gene is TRBV4-1, the J gene TRBJ2-7, with D maybe TRBD1 (6 bases). The germline V and J ends were trimmed by 1 base and 5 bases, with 12 bases remaining between them. This CDR3 is built from 14 residues. Germline CDR1 reads MGHRA; CDR2 reads YSYEKL.